This note documents a single T cell receptor (beta chain) sequence. This same CDR3 is encoded by further DNA sequences in the sample. From germline, CDR1 is MNHEY and CDR2 SVGEGT. The V end was cut by 3 bases, the J end by 6 bases, with 8 bases between. The CDR3 loop spans 12 amino acids. This entry belongs to a study of blood T cell repertoires in COVID-19. Across the study: The analysed material was cDNA or gDNA that came from T cells, B-cell-depleted T cells, or PBMCs.

Under the authors' procedure: Reference gene primer amplification in the assay estimated nucleated cell counts. The assay was immunoSEQ multiplex PCR, and TCRdb's table has in-frame clones only and misses some. V, J and clone size are taken as reported in that table, and D and trimming were inferred from the DNA itself. The sample lists approximately 220,000 clones; approximately 85% were seen once. This receptor was taken from a woman in her sixties or seventies with acute or convalescent COVID-19. Sequencing used peripheral blood. The chain joins TRBV6-2 or TRBV6-3 to TRBJ1-1; the D gene is possibly TRBD1 (5 bases). The CDR3 region is CASSYGRAEAFF. CDR3 bases: TGTGCCAGCAGTTATGGCAGGGCTGAAGCTTTCTTT.